This T cell receptor beta chain was recovered during a study of blood T cell repertoires in COVID-19. The overall study: COVID-19 samples collected from the United States, Italy and Spain covered acute and convalescent phases. PBMCs, B-cell-depleted T cells, or T cells provided the cDNA or gDNA that made up the material.

Original handling: Estimation of nucleated cell counts was performed using reference gene primer amplification. TCRdb's copy holds only in-frame clones and misses some; the assay was immunoSEQ multiplex PCR. That table is the source of V, J and clone size, and D and trimming were worked out from the DNA. The top ten hold 2.9% of the sample, which has about 88,000 clones, 88% seen once. Trimming took 2 bases from V and 0 from J, leaving 3 bases between them. CDR3 length equals 13 residues. The germline V gene encodes CDR1 SGHDT and CDR2 YYEEEE. The V and J genes are TRBV5-6 and TRBJ1-3; D remains ambiguous. This sequence originates from an elderly woman with acute or convalescent COVID-19. Sequences were obtained from peripheral blood. The CDR3 reads CASSFVSGNTIYF. The DNA for the CDR3 is TGTGCCAGCAGCTTCGTCTCTGGAAACACCATATATTTT.